The sequence of this TCR beta chain was determined in a study of cytomegalovirus exposure and HLA in healthy donors (dated by TCRdb to about 2017). Background on the whole study: In an earlier analysis of about 560 of the donors, approximately 300 Gb of sequence data and 95 million to 130 million unique TCR beta sequences from 150 million to 200 million T cells were reported. Roughly 5 DR-DQ haplotypes were handled as single units for association and clustering, since linkage in the cohort was strong. Among the roughly 400 genotyped donors, around 81% belonged to the genetic ancestry cluster associated with self-reported Caucasian donors. Among about 360 genotyped donors of the cohort, an average of approximately 240,000 unique TCR beta nucleotide sequences were sequenced per donor, around 20% of them non-productive. Every discovery cohort repertoire had been produced on one sequencing platform. In addition to the first cohort of 666 subjects, a separate validation cohort of 130 or so different subjects was used. HLA typing covered class I and class II loci at four-digit resolution. To decide whether each TCR beta V gene segment behaved as functional or pseudogenic, an earlier analysis of approximately 590 of the donors relied on high-throughput TCR beta sequencing. The later analysis used no new phenotypic data to find candidate immune exposures, relying instead on TCR beta sequences and their occurrence across donors. To predict cytomegalovirus infection status, the study combined high-throughput TCR immunosequencing, statistical association of individual TCRs with disease status, and machine learning. An early release that covered around 590 HLA-typed donors contained about 300 gigabases of sequencing data and some 87 million unique TCR sequences. A later genetic analysis took genome-wide SNP genotypes for about three fifths of the 666 donors and used that subset as a discovery cohort. Alongside the repertoire data, information on donor age, sex, ethnicity and CMV serostatus was compiled. The study aimed to test whether cataloging public T cell receptors could reveal signatures of past pathogen exposure. The study profiled the T cell repertoires of more than 500 subjects by immunosequencing and related them to cytomegalovirus serostatus. The number of donors typed differed by locus, with roughly 620-630 for A, B, C, DRB1 and DQB1, roughly 520 for DQA1, 600 to 610 for DPA1, and under 490 for DPB1. A later analysis re-examined previously published TCR beta repertoires from roughly 720 donors and added high-resolution HLA genotyping to investigate patterns of TCR occurrence.

The paper as a whole reports these results and caveats: In the study, 164 TCR beta chains were listed as associated with cytomegalovirus. Broadly in line with IMGT annotations, most TCR beta V segments showed up in productive rearrangements about 90% or about 30% of the time in an earlier analysis of roughly 590 of the donors. A later analysis found that most CMV-associated TCR beta chains appeared HLA-restricted, with HLA associations seemingly driven largely by CMV exposure. The authors suggested that the approach could potentially be extended to other disease states and immunological phenotypes. An association between a missense DCLRE1C variant and V-gene and J-gene trimming of TCR beta chains was found in a later genetic analysis and replicated in an independent cohort. The cohort was sequenced for TCR beta chains only, and without alpha or paired-chain data the features that could be detected were limited. A cluster of highly shared sequence variants was judged likely to represent a technical artifact of the sequencing pipeline. Because counts were too low, 15 to 20 rarely observed V segments, including chromosome 9 orphons, were left out of the earlier analysis of some 600 of the donors. The classifier was reported to diagnose cytomegalovirus status with high specificity and sensitivity in both the original and validation cohorts. Compared with the approximately 700-donor mean, donors in an Asian-associated ancestry cluster had fewer N-insertions in productive TCRs, according to a later genetic analysis. Immune exposure information for the cohort was limited to CMV serostatus. Assigning TCR associations to individual alleles was difficult when HLA alleles, especially DR and DQ, strongly co-occurred. HLA typing was unavailable for some donors at each locus, so association tests used only the typed subset. Because the 87-base-pair reads could not distinguish some IMGT-functional V segments, including TRBV6-2 and TRBV6-3, those segments were excluded. Roughly uniform sequencing depth across donors was assumed in presence/absence analyses, although this assumption may not hold. In a later analysis, some 18,000 TCR beta sequences were associated with specific HLA alleles at a false discovery rate of 0.05. Across donors, most TCR sequences were observed very rarely, whereas some public TCRs were present in many individuals. A further reported finding was that TCR beta sequences accurately predicted the HLA-A and HLA-B alleles for most subjects in the first cohort. In a later analysis, TCR association rates were found to vary across HLA loci, with the most associated TCRs seen for DRB1 alleles and the fewest for HLA-C alleles. A later analysis reported that several top co-occurrence clusters appeared linked to parvovirus B19, influenza, CMV and Epstein-Barr virus. In vitro tests confirmed that a few of the cytomegalovirus-associated TCR beta chains recognize cytomegalovirus antigens. In a later analysis, HLA-associated TCR beta chains showed more clonal expansion and lower generation probabilities than non-associated chains that were equally common. Linkage disequilibrium might explain the correlated functional status among segregating V segments, but an unknown experimental factor could not be ruled out.

The cohort comprised 550 to 700 healthy bone marrow donors. At the time of sampling, all cohort members were nominally healthy, though unrecorded immune exposures were likely present. The donor tested CMV seronegative and was one of the 352 seronegative cohort members. Every donor gave a peripheral blood sample, and the peripheral blood mononuclear cells from that sample were used for TCR beta sequencing. Genomic DNA was extracted from the blood cell samples with the Qiagen DNeasy Blood Extraction Kit. The library was built by means of the immunoSEQ multiplex PCR assay. For the multiplex PCR, a mixture combining 60 forward primers for TCR Vbeta segments and 13 reverse primers for TCR Jbeta segments was used. Amplification of the CDR3 region of rearranged TCR beta genes was performed with a multiplex PCR assay on genomic DNA. The Illumina HiSeq System was used to sequence the amplified TCR beta libraries as 87-base-pair reads. The study's processing was this. A later analysis tallied tens of millions of unique TCR beta chains across the 700 or so repertoires, and around 9.9 million of those chains were shared by two or more donors. To remove PCR and sequencing errors, raw reads were error-corrected and collapsed into unique sequences using a nearest-neighbor algorithm that merged closely related sequences. Alignment of CDR3 sequences to IMGT reference sequences was used to assign V, D and J gene segments. For a sequence to be retained, a match of at least six nucleotides was required to both a V gene segment and a J gene segment. A rearrangement was called productive if the CDR3 had no stop codons and remained in frame with V and J, and every other rearrangement was called non-productive. Following IMGT convention, CDR3 was defined as the stretch from the second conserved V-encoded cysteine up to the conserved J-encoded phenylalanine. In an earlier analysis of 550 to 650 of the donors, sequences lacking an unambiguous match to a single V gene segment were excluded. In an earlier analysis of a few hundred of the donors, a V segment was called functional when productive rearrangements were above 56.7%, and segregating when the standard deviation between donors exceeded 5%. A statistical classification framework was built to diagnose cytomegalovirus status from the catalog of TCR beta chain sequences. A later analysis assigned V and J genes by comparing TCR nucleotide sequences with IMGT/GENE-DB human TR gene sequences. Using the TCRdist pipeline, a later analysis assigned CDR3 sequences along with most-parsimonious VDJ recombination scenarios. In a later analysis, each TCR beta chain was defined by its CDR3 amino acid sequence together with its V-gene family, and reads lacking a unique V-gene family were excluded. A later analysis removed 500 to 600 highly shared, low-generation-probability nucleotide sequences to deal with suspected cross-contamination and a sequencing artifact. In a later analysis, a clonal expansion index for each public chain was calculated from normalized within-repertoire ranks of inferred template counts. Generation probabilities in a later analysis came from a VDJ recombination model fitted to out-of-frame rearrangements, and those results were checked against IGoR. A later analysis scored TCR-TCR, TCR-HLA and TCR-CMV co-occurrence with hypergeometric tests, applying a repertoire-size bias correction to TCR pairs. A later analysis estimated false discovery rates by permuting HLA or CMV assignments 20 times. In a later analysis, co-occurring TCRs were grouped with DBSCAN, and TCRdist sequence similarity was added when clustering was performed within HLA-allele-positive subsets. Co-occurrence clustering excluded repertoires with fewer than 30,000 or more than 120,000 public chains, plus five with anomalous nucleotide sharing. The source is immuneACCESS, and TCRdb retained only in-frame sequences with V and J called. Part of the clones is not carried over; for the studies checked, unresolved V genes explain less than half of this, and the remainder is unexplained. Clonal size and the V and J genes are those of that table, whereas D and trimming came from the DNA. The sample records tens of thousands of clones, about 61% of which are singletons. 3% to 3.5% of the sample comes from the top ten.

This clone was detected only a few times. The clone's antigen remains unknown. No base-level quality is on record; no much larger clone is a single base apart. The V end loses 5 bases and the J end loses 4 bases, and a stretch of 15 bases separates them. Taken from the germline V gene, the CDR1 and CDR2 loops are MDHEN and SYDVKM. The CDR3 holds 15 amino acids from the cysteine to the phenylalanine. Left in the record is the CDR3 DNA by itself, 45 bases read in frame from the first base. The TCR sequence derives from a woman in her 50s in good health and CMV-seronegative. Rearrangement joined TRBV28 to TRBJ1-5, with no confidently assigned D gene. Sequencing used PBMCs. The sequence in DNA is TGTGCCAGCAGTCTCAGATCTTTCTTTAATCAGCCCCAGCATTTT. This translates into CASSLRSFFNQPQHF. Joined to the reference TRBV28 and TRBJ1-5 proteins, this CDR3 gives the full variable domain: DVKVTQSSRYLVKRTGEKVFLECVQDMDHENMFWYRQDPGLGLRLIYFSYDVKMKEKGDIPEGYSVSREKKERFSLILESASTNQTSMYLCASSLRSFFNQPQHFGDGTRLSIL.